This paragraph reports one T cell receptor beta chain. The antigen is undetermined. These data belong to a study of T cells in Graves' hyperthyroidism and ophthalmopathy. The CDR3 length is 16 residues. CDR1 and CDR2 from the germline V gene are SGHVS and FNYEAQ. V lost 5 bases and J 4 bases, leaving 17 bases between the germline ends. The TCR beta CDR3 regions underwent amplification using RNA transcripts as the source. The HTBI set primed first-round TCR CDR3 RT-PCR. TCRdb recomputed calls from the multiplex PCR reads with MiXCR, one row per CDR3 protein. Of approximately 740,000 distinct CDR3 sequences listed, around 13% were seen once; the top ten hold 10%. Overall study findings and caveats: Most thyroid clonotypes with frequency above 0.001 were detected in blood.

The sequenced sample consisted of blood. This clonotype was sampled from a woman in her late teens or twenties with Graves' hyperthyroidism. V and J are TRBV7-6 and TRBJ1-4; D is ambiguous. CDR3 amino acids: CASSPDPVSSNEKLFF. The CDR3 DNA reads TGTGCCAGCAGCCCAGACCCAGTCAGCAGTAATGAAAAACTGTTTTTT.